These T cell receptor beta chains were read from a single sample in a study of early T cells in non-severe SARS-CoV-2 infection. In TCRdb, the 5' RACE reads were re-called with MiXCR into one record per CDR3 protein. This sample has some 91,000 distinct CDR3 sequences, with about 12% found just once. What was sequenced was whole blood. The source is an adult who was a healthcare worker with PCR-confirmed SARS-CoV-2 infection or an uninfected control (not recorded which). Both conserved end residues are part of each CDR3. The order of the fields is J gene, V gene, CDR3 protein.

TRBJ2-7,TRBV5-5,CASSLDNTLRGQYF
TRBJ2-3,TRBV27,CASSRHLADTQYF
TRBJ2-5,TRBV6-6,CASSYPVGGSQETQYF
TRBJ1-5,TRBV10-2,CASSGQPGFNQPQHF
TRBJ2-7,TRBV7-2,CASSPQGGGTPYEQYF
TRBJ2-3,TRBV4-3,CASSQGRRISTDTQYF
TRBJ1-4,TRBV4-1,CASSRAGTYEKLFF
TRBJ1-3,TRBV29-1,CSVGGPGNTIYF
TRBJ2-2,TRBV3-1,CASSRRASSGELFF
TRBJ1-1,TRBV11-2,CATTRGLNTEAFF
TRBJ2-7,TRBV5-1,CASSSIPSGLGYEQYF
TRBJ1-1,TRBV7-8,CASSLDFRAREALF
TRBJ2-7,TRBV5-1,CASSLALGQGREQYF
TRBJ2-2,TRBV12-3/TRBV12-4,CASRLGWELFF
TRBJ1-2,TRBV6-5,CASRDPRGINYGYTF
TRBJ2-1,TRBV6-5,CASSYQVQGPGHEQFF
TRBJ2-2,TRBV6-2/TRBV6-3,CASSPGTGAGELFF
TRBJ2-1,TRBV29-1,CSVEGTSVEQFF
TRBJ1-5,TRBV6-2/TRBV6-3,CASSSKTAENQPQHF
TRBJ1-1,TRBV20-1,CSASSARGLNTEAFF
TRBJ1-6,TRBV5-1,CASTGDPRGSSPLHF
TRBJ1-1,TRBV5-1,CASSLGGFDTEAFF
TRBJ1-1,TRBV7-6,CASSSENLLEAFF
TRBJ1-2,TRBV20-1,CSASMGTNYGYTF
TRBJ2-3,TRBV12-3/TRBV12-4,CASSSWRGDTQYF
TRBJ2-2,TRBV5-1,CASRAPPRGAATGELFF
TRBJ1-2,TRBV4-1,CASSHPDRLAYGYTF
TRBJ2-2,TRBV9,CASSVVASGGTGELFF
TRBJ2-7,TRBV7-9,CASSLVAGAAYEQYF
TRBJ2-5,TRBV7-9,CASSSTGATETQYF
TRBJ1-1,TRBV29-1,CSVGPLTDWNTEAFF
TRBJ2-7,TRBV4-1,CASSQEGTGARPQYF
TRBJ2-1,TRBV20-1,CSARSRRGGSHEQFF
TRBJ2-3,TRBV19,CASSKLAGGSTDTQYF
TRBJ2-7,TRBV20-1,CSALSGRGSYEQYF
TRBJ1-6,TRBV7-2,CASSSDRVSPLHF